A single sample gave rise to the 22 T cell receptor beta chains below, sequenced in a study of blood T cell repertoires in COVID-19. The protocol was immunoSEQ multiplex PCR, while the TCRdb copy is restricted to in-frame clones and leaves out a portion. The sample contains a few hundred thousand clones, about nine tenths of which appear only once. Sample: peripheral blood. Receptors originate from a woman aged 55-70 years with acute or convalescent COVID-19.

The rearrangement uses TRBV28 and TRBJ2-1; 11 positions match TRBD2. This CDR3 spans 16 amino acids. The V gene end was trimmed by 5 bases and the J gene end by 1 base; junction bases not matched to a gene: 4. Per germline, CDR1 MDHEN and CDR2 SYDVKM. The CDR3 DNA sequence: TGTGCCAGCAGTCGACTAGCGGGGTTTTCCTACAATGAGCAGTTCTTC. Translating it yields CASSRLAGFSYNEQFF.

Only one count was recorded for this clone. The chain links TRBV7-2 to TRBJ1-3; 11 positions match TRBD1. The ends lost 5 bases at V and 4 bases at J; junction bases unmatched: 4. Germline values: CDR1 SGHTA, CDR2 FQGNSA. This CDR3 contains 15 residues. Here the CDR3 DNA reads TGTGCCAGCAGCCGGGACAGGGGGAACGGAAACACCATATATTTT. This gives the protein CASSRDRGNGNTIYF.

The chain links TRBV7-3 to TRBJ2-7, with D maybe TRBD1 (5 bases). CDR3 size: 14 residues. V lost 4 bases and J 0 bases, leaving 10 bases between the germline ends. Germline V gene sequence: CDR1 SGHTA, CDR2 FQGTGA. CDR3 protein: CASSSDRDSYEQYF. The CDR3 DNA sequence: TGTGCCAGCAGCTCCGACAGAGACTCCTACGAGCAGTACTTC.

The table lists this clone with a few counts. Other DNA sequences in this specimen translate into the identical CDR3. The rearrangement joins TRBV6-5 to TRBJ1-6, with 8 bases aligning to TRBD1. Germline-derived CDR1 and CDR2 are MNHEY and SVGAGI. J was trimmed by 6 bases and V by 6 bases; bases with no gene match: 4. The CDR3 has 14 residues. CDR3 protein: CASSRGQGNSPLHF. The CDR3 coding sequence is TGTGCCAGCAGCCGAGGACAGGGTAATTCACCCCTCCACTTT.

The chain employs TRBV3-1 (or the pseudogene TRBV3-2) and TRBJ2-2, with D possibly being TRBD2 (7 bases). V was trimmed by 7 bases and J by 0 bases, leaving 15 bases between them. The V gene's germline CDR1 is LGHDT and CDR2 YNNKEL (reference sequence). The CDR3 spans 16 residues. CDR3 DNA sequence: TGTGCCAGCACCCAGGGGAGCGGGGCGAACACCGGGGAGCTGTTTTTT. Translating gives CASTQGSGANTGELFF.

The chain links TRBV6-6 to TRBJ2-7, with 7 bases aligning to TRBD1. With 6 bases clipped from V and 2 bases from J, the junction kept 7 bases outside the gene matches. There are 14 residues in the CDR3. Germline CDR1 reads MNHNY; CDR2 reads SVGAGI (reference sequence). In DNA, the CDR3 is TGTGCCAGCAGACGTCGACAGGGAACCTACGAGCAGTACTTC. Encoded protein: CASRRRQGTYEQYF.

The CDR3 coding sequence is TGTGCCAGCAGCGGGACTAGCGGGGGCGTACGGCAAGAGACCCAGTACTTC. Translating gives CASSGTSGGVRQETQYF. This chain links TRBV13 with TRBJ2-5, with TRBD2 matching 14 bases. Germline CDR1 is PRHDT and CDR2 is FYEKMQ (reference sequence). Unmatched junction bases numbered 7, after V lost 5 bases and J lost 2 bases. CDR3 length: 17 amino acids.

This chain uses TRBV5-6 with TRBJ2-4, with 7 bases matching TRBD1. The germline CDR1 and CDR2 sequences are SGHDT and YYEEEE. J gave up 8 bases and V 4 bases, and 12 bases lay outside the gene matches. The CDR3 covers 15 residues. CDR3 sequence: CASSRAPTGPDIQYF. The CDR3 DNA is TGTGCCAGCAGCCGCGCCCCGACAGGGCCCGACATTCAGTACTTC.

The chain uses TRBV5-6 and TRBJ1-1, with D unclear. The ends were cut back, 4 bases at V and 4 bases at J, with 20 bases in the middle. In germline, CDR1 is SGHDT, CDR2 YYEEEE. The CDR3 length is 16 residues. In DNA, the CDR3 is TGTGCCAGCAGCCTCCGACCCCGGGGTCCGGGCACTGAAGCTTTCTTT. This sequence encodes CASSLRPRGPGTEAFF.

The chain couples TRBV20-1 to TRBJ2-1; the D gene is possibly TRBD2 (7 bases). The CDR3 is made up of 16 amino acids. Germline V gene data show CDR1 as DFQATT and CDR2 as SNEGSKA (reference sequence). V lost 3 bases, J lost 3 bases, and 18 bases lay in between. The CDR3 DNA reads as TGCAGTGCTAGTAGCCCTCAGCGGGGACACTACAATGAGCAGTTCTTC. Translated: CSASSPQRGHYNEQFF.

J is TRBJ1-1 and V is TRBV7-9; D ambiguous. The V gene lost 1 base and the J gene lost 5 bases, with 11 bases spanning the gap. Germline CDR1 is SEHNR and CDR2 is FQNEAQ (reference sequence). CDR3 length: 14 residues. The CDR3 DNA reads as TGTGCCAGCAGCTTAGGTTTGGGGAGTACTGAAGCTTTCTTT. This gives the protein CASSLGLGSTEAFF. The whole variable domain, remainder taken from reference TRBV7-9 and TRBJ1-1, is DTGVSQNPRHKITKRGQNVTFRCDPISEHNRLYWYRQTLGQGPEFLTYFQNEAQLEKSRLLSDRFSAERPKGSFSTLEIQRTEQGDSAMYLCASSLGLGSTEAFFGQGTRLTVV.

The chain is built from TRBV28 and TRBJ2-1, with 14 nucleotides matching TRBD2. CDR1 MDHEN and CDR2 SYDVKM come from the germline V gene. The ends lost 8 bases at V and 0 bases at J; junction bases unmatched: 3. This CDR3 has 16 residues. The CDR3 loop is CASRLAGGSSYNEQFF. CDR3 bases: TGTGCCAGCCGACTAGCGGGGGGGAGCTCCTACAATGAGCAGTTCTTC.

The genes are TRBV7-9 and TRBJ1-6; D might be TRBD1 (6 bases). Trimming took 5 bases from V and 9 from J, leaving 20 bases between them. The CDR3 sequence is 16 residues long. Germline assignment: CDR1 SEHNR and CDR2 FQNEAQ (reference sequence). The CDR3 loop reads CASSPRKRGSTSPLHF. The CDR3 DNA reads TGTGCCAGCAGCCCCAGGAAAAGGGGGTCGACTTCACCCCTCCACTTT. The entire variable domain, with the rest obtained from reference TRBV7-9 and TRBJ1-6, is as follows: DTGVSQNPRHKITKRGQNVTFRCDPISEHNRLYWYRQTLGQGPEFLTYFQNEAQLEKSRLLSDRFSAERPKGSFSTLEIQRTEQGDSAMYLCASSPRKRGSTSPLHFGNGTRLTVT.

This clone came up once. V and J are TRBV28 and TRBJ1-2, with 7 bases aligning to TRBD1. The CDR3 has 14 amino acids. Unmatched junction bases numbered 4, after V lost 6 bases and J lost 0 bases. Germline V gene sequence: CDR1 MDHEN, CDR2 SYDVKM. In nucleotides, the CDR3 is TGTGCCAGCAGGGGACAGCATGCTAACTATGGCTACACCTTC. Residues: CASRGQHANYGYTF.

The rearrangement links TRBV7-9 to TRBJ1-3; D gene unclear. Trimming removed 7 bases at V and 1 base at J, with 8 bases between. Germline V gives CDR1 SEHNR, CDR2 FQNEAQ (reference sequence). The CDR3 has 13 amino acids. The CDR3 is CASTHGSGNTIYF. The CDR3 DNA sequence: TGTGCCAGCACCCACGGGTCTGGAAACACCATATATTTT.

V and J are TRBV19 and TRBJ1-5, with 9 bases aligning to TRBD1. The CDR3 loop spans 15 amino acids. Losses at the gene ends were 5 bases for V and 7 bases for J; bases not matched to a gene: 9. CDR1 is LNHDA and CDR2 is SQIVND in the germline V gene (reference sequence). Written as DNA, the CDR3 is TGTGCCAGTAGTGATGGACAGGGGTTGGGACAGCCCCAGCATTTT. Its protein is CASSDGQGLGQPQHF.

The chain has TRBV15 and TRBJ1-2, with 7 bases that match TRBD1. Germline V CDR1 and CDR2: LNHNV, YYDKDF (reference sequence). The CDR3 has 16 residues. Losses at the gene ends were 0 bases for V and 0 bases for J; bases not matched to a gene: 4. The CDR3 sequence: CATSRDRGRTNYGYTF. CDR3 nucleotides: TGTGCCACCAGCAGAGATAGGGGGCGGACTAACTATGGCTACACCTTC.

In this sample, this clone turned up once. CDR3 DNA sequence: TGTGCCAGCAGCCAAGGGCAGGGGGGAACCTACGAGCAGTACTTC. This translates into CASSQGQGGTYEQYF. J is TRBJ2-7 and V is TRBV3-1 (or the pseudogene TRBV3-2); tentatively, D is TRBD1 (7 bases). V dropped 1 base and J dropped 2 bases, with 12 bases sitting between them. CDR3 length: 15 amino acids. Germline V lookup: CDR1 LGHDT, CDR2 YNNKEL (reference sequence).

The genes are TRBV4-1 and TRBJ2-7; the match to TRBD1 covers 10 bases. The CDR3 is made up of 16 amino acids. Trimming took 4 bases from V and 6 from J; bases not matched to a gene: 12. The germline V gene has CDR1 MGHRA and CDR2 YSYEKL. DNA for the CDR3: TGCGCCAGCAGCCTCACTCCGGGACAGGGGTTTGTCGAGCAGTACTTC. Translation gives CASSLTPGQGFVEQYF.

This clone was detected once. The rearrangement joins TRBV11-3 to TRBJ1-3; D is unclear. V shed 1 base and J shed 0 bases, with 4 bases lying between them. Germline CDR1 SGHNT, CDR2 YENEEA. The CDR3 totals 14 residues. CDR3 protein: CASSLGGSGNTIYF. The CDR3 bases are TGTGCCAGCAGCTTAGGCGGCTCTGGAAACACCATATATTTT.

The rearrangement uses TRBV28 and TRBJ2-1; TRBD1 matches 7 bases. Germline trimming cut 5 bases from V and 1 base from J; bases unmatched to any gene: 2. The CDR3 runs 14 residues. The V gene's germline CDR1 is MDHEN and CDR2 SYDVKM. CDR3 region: CASSTQGSYNEQFF. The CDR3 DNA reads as TGTGCCAGCAGTACACAGGGGTCCTACAATGAGCAGTTCTTC.

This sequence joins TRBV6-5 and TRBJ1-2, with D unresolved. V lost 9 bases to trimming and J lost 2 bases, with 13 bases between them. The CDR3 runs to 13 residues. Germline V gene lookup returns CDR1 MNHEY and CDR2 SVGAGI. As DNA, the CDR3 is TGTGCCAGATCCACCGGGAGAAACTATGGCTACACCTTC. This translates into CARSTGRNYGYTF.